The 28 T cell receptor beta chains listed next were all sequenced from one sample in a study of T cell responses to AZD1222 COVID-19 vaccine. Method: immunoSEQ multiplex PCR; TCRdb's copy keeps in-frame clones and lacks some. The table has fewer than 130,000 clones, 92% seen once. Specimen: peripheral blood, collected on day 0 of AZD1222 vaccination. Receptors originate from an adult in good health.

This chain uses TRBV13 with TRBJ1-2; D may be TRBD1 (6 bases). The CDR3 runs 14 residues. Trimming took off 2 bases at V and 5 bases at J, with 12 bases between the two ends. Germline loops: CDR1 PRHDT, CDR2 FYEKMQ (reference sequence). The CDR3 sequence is CASSLRGTPYGYTF. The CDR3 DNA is TGTGCCAGCAGCTTAAGGGGGACCCCGTATGGCTACACCTTC.

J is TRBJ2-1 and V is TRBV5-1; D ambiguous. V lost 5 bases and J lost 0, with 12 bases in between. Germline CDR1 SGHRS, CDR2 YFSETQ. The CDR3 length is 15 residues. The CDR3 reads CASRPDLSSYNEQFF. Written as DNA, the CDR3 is TGCGCCAGCAGGCCTGACTTGAGCTCCTACAATGAGCAGTTCTTC.

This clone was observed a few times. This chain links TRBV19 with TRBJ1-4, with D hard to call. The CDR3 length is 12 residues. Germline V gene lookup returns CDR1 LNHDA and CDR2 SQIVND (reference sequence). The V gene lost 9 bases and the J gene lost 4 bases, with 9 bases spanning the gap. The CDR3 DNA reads TGTGCCAGCCACCGGGGTAATGAAAAACTGTTTTTT. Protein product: CASHRGNEKLFF.

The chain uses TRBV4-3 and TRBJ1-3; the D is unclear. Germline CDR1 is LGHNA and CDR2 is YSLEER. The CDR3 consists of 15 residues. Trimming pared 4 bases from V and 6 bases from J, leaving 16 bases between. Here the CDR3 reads CASSPGVGLQNTIYF. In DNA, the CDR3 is TGCGCCAGCAGCCCTGGGGTAGGGTTACAAAACACCATATATTTT.

The CDR3 nucleotides are TGCGCCAGCAGCTATGACAGGCCCAACTATGGCTACACCTTC. It is translated as CASSYDRPNYGYTF. This chain joins TRBV5-1 and TRBJ1-2; D is perhaps TRBD1 (6 bases). V lost 3 bases to trimming and J lost 2 bases, with 11 bases between them. The CDR3 consists of 14 residues. Per the germline V gene, CDR1 is SGHRS and CDR2 is YFSETQ.

The CDR3 sequence is CASSQGTIPNQPQHF. CDR3 DNA sequence: TGTGCCAGCAGCCAAGGGACCATACCAAATCAGCCCCAGCATTTT. The chain couples TRBV3-1 (or the pseudogene TRBV3-2) to TRBJ1-5; D uncertain. The V gene lost 1 base and the J gene lost 4 bases, with 11 bases spanning the gap. Looked up from germline, CDR1 is LGHDT and CDR2 is YNNKEL (reference sequence). The CDR3 consists of 15 residues.

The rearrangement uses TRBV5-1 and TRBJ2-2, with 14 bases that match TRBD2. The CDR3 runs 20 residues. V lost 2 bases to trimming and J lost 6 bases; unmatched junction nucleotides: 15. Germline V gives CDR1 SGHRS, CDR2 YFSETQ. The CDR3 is CASSFRLGLAGGGGAGELFF. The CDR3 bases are TGCGCCAGCAGCTTTCGCCTCGGACTAGCGGGAGGCGGGGGGGCCGGGGAGCTGTTTTTT.

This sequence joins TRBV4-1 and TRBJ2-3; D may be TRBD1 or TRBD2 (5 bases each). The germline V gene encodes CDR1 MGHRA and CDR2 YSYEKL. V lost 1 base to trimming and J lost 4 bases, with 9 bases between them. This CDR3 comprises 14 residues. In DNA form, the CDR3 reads TGCGCCAGCAGCCAAGGAGGGGACCCAGATACGCAGTATTTT. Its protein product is CASSQGGDPDTQYF.

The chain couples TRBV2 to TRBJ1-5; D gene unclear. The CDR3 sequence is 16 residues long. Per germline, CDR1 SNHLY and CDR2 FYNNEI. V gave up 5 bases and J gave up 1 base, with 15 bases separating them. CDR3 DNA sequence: TGTGCCAGCAGTCTTTATATGACGCGGAGCAATCAGCCCCAGCATTTT. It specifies CASSLYMTRSNQPQHF.

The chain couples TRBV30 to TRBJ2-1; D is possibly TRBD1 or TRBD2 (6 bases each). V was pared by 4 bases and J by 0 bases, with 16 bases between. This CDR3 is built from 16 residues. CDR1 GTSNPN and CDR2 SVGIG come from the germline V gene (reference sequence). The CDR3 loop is CAWNSRGLRSYNEQFF. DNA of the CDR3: TGTGCCTGGAACTCACGGGGGCTACGCTCCTACAATGAGCAGTTCTTC. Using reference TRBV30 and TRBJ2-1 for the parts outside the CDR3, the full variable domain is SQTIHQWPATLVQPVGSPLSLECTVEGTSNPNLYWYRQAAGRGLQLLFYSVGIGQISSEVPQNLSASRPQDRQFILSSKKLLLSDSGFYLCAWNSRGLRSYNEQFFGPGTRLTVL.

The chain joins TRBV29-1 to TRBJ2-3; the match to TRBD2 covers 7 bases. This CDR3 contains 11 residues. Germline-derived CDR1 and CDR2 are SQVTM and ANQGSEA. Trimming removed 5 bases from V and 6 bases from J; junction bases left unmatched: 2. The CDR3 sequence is CSVPGGDTQYF. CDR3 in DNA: TGCAGCGTTCCGGGAGGCGATACGCAGTATTTT.

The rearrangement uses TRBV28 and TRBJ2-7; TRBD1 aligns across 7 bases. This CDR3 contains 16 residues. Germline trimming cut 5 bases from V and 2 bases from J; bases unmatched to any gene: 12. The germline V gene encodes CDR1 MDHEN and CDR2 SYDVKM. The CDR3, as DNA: TGTGCCAGCAGTCCTCCGGGACAGCTCAGTACCTACGAGCAGTACTTC. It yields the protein CASSPPGQLSTYEQYF. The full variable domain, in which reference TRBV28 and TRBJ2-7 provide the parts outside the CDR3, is DVKVTQSSRYLVKRTGEKVFLECVQDMDHENMFWYRQDPGLGLRLIYFSYDVKMKEKGDIPEGYSVSREKKERFSLILESASTNQTSMYLCASSPPGQLSTYEQYFGPGTRLTVT.

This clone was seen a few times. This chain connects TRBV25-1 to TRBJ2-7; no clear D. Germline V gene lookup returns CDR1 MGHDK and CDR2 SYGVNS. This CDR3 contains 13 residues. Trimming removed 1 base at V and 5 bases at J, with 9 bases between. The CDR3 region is CASSEWSLDEQYF. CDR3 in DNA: TGTGCCAGCAGTGAATGGTCTTTGGACGAGCAGTACTTC.

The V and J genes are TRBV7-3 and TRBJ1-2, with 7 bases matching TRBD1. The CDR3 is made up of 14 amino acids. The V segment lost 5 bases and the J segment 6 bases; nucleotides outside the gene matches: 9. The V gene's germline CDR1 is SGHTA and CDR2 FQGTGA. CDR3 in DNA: TGTGCCAGCAGCCCCGTTGACAGGGCGGATGGCTACACCTTC. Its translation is CASSPVDRADGYTF.

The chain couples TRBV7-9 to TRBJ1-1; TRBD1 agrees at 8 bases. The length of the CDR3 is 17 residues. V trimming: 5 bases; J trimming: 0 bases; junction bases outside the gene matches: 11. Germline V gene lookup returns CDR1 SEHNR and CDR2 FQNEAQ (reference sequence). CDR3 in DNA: TGTGCCAGCAGCCGCACCCCGGGACAGGTCATGAACACTGAAGCTTTCTTT. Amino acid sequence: CASSRTPGQVMNTEAFF. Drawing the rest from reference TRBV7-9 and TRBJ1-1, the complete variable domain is DTGVSQNPRHKITKRGQNVTFRCDPISEHNRLYWYRQTLGQGPEFLTYFQNEAQLEKSRLLSDRFSAERPKGSFSTLEIQRTEQGDSAMYLCASSRTPGQVMNTEAFFGQGTRLTVV.

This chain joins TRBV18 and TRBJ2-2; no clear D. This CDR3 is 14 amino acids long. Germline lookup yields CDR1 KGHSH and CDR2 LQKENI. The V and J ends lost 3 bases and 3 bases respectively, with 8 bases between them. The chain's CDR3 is CASSPSQDTGELFF. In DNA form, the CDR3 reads TGTGCCAGCTCACCCTCGCAGGACACCGGGGAGCTGTTTTTT.

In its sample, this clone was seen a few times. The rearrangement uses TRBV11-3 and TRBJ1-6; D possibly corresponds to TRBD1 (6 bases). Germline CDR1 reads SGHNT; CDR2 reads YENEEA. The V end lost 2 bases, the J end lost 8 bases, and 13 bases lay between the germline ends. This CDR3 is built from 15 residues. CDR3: CASSLLATGYSPLHF. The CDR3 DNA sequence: TGTGCCAGCAGCTTATTGGCCACAGGGTATTCACCCCTCCACTTT.

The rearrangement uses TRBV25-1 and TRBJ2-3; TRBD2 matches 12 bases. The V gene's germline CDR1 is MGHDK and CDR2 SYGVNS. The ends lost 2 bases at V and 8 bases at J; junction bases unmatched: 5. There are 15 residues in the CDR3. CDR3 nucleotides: TGTGCCAGCAGTGAACTAGCGGGGGGGCGAAGTACGCAGTATTTT. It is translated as CASSELAGGRSTQYF.

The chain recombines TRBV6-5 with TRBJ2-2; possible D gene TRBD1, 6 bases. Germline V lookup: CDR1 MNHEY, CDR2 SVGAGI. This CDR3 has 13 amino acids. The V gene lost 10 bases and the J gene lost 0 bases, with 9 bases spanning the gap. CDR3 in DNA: TGTGCCATCAAGGGGGCGAACACCGGGGAGCTGTTTTTT. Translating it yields CAIKGANTGELFF.

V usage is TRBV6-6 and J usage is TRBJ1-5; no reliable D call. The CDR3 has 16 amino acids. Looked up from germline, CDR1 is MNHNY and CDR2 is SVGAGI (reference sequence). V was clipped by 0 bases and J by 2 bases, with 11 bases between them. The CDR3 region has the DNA TGTGCCAGCAGTTACTCCTCGGGAGACGGCAATCAGCCCCAGCATTTT. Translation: CASSYSSGDGNQPQHF.

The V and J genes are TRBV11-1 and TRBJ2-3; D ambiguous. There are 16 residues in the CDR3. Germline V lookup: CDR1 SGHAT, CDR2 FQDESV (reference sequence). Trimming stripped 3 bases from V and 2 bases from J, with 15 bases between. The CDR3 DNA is TGTGCCAGCAGCTTTTCGGTTGGGCTACTCACAGATACGCAGTATTTT. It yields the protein CASSFSVGLLTDTQYF.

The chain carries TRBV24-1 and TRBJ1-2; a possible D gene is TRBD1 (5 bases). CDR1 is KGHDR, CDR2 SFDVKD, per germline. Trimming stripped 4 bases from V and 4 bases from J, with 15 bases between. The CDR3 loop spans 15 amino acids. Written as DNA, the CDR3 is TGTGCCACCAGTGAATCGGGACCGATTTCCTATGGCTACACCTTC. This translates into CATSESGPISYGYTF.

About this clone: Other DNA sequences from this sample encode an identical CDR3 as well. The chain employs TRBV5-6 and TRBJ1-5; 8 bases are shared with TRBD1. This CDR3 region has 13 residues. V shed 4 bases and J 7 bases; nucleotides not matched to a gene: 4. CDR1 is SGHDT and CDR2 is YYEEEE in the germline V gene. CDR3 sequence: CASSLDRGQPQHF. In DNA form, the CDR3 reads TGTGCCAGCAGCCTCGACAGGGGACAGCCCCAGCATTTT. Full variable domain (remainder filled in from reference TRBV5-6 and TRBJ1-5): DAGVTQSPTHLIKTRGQQVTLRCSPKSGHDTVSWYQQALGQGPQFIFQYYEEEERQRGNFPDRFSGHQFPNYSSELNVNALLLGDSALYLCASSLDRGQPQHFGDGTRLSIL.

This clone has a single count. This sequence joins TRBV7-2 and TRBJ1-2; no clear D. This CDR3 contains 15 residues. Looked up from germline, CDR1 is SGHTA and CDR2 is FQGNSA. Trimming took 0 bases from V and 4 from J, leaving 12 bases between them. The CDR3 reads CASSLARGGSYGYTF. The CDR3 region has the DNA TGTGCCAGCAGCTTAGCTAGAGGCGGATCCTATGGCTACACCTTC.

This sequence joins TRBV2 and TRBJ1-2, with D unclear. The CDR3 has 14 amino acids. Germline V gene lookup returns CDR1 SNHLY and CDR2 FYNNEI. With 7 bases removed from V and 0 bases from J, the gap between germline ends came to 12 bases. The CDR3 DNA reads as TGTGCCAGCACGCACCGACAATCTAACTATGGCTACACCTTC. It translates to CASTHRQSNYGYTF.

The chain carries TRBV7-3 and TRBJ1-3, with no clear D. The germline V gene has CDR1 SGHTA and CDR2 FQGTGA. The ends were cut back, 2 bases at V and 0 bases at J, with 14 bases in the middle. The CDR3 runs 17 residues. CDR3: CASSLDPAGSSGNTIYF. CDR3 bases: TGTGCCAGCAGCTTAGATCCCGCGGGAAGCTCTGGAAACACCATATATTTT.

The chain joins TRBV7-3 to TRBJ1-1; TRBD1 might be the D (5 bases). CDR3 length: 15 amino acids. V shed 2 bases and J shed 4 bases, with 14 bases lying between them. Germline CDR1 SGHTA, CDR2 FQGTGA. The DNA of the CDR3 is TGTGCCAGCAGCTTAGGCGGAGGGGCAGGCACTGAAGCTTTCTTT. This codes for CASSLGGGAGTEAFF.

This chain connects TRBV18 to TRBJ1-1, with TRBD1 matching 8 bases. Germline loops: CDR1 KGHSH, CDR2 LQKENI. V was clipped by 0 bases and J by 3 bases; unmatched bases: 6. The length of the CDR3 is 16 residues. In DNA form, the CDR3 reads TGTGCCAGCTCACCACCTGGGGCAGGGGGCTACACTGAAGCTTTCTTT. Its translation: CASSPPGAGGYTEAFF.